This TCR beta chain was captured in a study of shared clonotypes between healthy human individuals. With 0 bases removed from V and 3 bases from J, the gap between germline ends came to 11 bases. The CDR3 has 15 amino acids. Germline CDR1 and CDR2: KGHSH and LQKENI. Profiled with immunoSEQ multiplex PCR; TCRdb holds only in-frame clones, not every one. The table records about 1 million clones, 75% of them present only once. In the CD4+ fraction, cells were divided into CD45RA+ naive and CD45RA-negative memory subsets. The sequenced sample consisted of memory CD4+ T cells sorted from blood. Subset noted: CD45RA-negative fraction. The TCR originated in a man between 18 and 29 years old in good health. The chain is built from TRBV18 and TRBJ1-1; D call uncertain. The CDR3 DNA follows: TGTGCCAGCTCACCACCGGGCTTCATATACACTGAAGCTTTCTTT. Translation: CASSPPGFIYTEAFF.